These 29 T cell receptor beta chains share one sample of origin, sequenced in a study of graft-versus-host responses after intestinal transplantation. Antigens of these TCRs are unknown. Using immunoSEQ multiplex PCR, the repertoire was profiled, and TCRdb retains in-frame clones only, with some absent. This table holds some 79,000 clones, around 90% found once. Source: unstimulated CD4+ T cells sorted from spleen or lymph node cells, taken before intestinal transplant. The receptors here all came from a human donor who received an intestinal transplant.

The chain has TRBV7-2 and TRBJ2-7; D gene unclear. The ends were cut back, 0 bases at V and 1 base at J, with 7 bases in the middle. Germline V gene data show CDR1 as SGHTA and CDR2 as FQGNSA. The CDR3 runs to 14 residues. CDR3 protein: CASSLASLSYEQYF. The CDR3, as DNA: TGTGCCAGCAGCTTAGCCAGTTTGTCCTACGAGCAGTACTTC.

The chain uses TRBV2 and TRBJ1-5; D perhaps matches TRBD1 (5 bases). In germline, CDR1 is SNHLY, CDR2 FYNNEI. V lost 6 bases, J lost 7 bases, and 19 bases lay in between. The CDR3 is 15 amino acids. CDR3 sequence (DNA): TGTGCCAGCAGCCCTGGTGGCAGGGCGATCCAGCCCCAGCATTTT. Residues: CASSPGGRAIQPQHF.

In its sample, this clone was seen a few times. The chain carries TRBV6-5 and TRBJ2-1; TRBD2 matches 10 bases. CDR1 and CDR2 (germline): MNHEY, SVGAGI. The V and J ends lost 2 bases and 7 bases, in that order; junction bases with no gene match: 8. The CDR3 consists of 16 residues. CDR3 amino acids: CASSYESGGARNEQFF. The CDR3 DNA follows: TGTGCCAGCAGTTACGAGAGCGGGGGGGCCAGGAATGAGCAGTTCTTC.

V and J are TRBV27 and TRBJ2-2; D uncertain. The V end lost 6 bases, the J end lost 4 bases, and 15 bases lay between the germline ends. Germline V gives CDR1 MNHEY, CDR2 SMNVEV (reference sequence). The CDR3 has 15 amino acids. The DNA of the CDR3 is TGTGCCAGCAGCCAGGCTGGGTGGGTCACCGGGGAGCTGTTTTTT. Residues: CASSQAGWVTGELFF.

The gene calls are TRBV7-2 and TRBJ1-1, with D tentatively TRBD1 (5 bases). This CDR3 spans 13 amino acids. Trimming took 1 base from V and 7 from J, leaving 10 bases between them. Per the germline V gene, CDR1 is SGHTA and CDR2 is FQGNSA. CDR3 region: CASSLVRQFEAFF. CDR3 DNA: TGTGCCAGCAGCTTAGTTCGACAGTTTGAAGCTTTCTTT.

The V and J genes are TRBV6-5 and TRBJ1-2; TRBD1 matches 7 bases. This CDR3 spans 12 amino acids. Trimming cost V 5 bases and J 5 bases; bases outside gene matches: 2. Germline CDR1 MNHEY, CDR2 SVGAGI. The CDR3 sequence is CASSRDRYGYTF. CDR3 coding DNA: TGTGCCAGCAGTCGGGACAGATATGGCTACACCTTC.

V usage is TRBV10-3 and J usage is TRBJ2-5; 8 bases map to TRBD2. Germline CDR1 is ENHRY and CDR2 is SYGVKD. This CDR3 contains 11 residues. V was clipped by 10 bases and J by 3 bases; unmatched bases: 1. In DNA form, the CDR3 reads TGTGCCACGGGGGGGGAAGAGACCCAGTACTTC. Translated, it gives CATGGEETQYF.

J is TRBJ2-3 and V is TRBV5-1; TRBD2 aligns across 10 bases. Trimming took 4 bases from V and 6 from J; bases not matched to a gene: 14. From germline, CDR1 is SGHRS and CDR2 YFSETQ. There are 17 residues in the CDR3. CDR3 nucleotide sequence: TGCGCCAGCAGCCCCAGGACTAGCGGATTGAGAGGGGATACGCAGTATTTT. This sequence encodes CASSPRTSGLRGDTQYF.

The table lists this clone with a few counts. This chain connects TRBV5-1 to TRBJ2-2; no definite D call. This CDR3 contains 13 residues. Trimming removed 0 bases from V and 5 bases from J, with 5 bases in between. Per germline, CDR1 SGHRS and CDR2 YFSETQ. The CDR3 region has the DNA TGCGCCAGCAGCTTGGTCGTGACCGGGGAGCTGTTTTTT. It specifies CASSLVVTGELFF.

The chain uses TRBV6-1 and TRBJ2-1, with 10 nucleotides matching TRBD1. Germline V gene data show CDR1 as MNHNS and CDR2 as SASEGT. V dropped 8 bases and J dropped 3; count of bases not matched to a gene: 7. CDR3 length: 15 amino acids. Written as DNA, the CDR3 is TGTGCCAGCCGCCCGGGACAGGGGAACTACAATGAGCAGTTCTTC. Translated, it gives CASRPGQGNYNEQFF.

J is TRBJ2-2 and V is TRBV7-2; D is undetermined. The CDR3 is 13 residues long. Looked up from germline, CDR1 is SGHTA and CDR2 is FQGNSA. V was shortened by 1 base and J by 5 bases, with 5 bases between the two germline ends. The CDR3 DNA follows: TGTGCCAGCAGCTTAGTGCGGACCGGGGAGCTGTTTTTT. Its translation is CASSLVRTGELFF.

The chain joins TRBV2 to TRBJ2-2, with 10 bases identical to TRBD2. Germline CDR1 and CDR2: SNHLY and FYNNEI. The CDR3 is made up of 19 amino acids. The trim removed 2 bases at V and 2 bases at J, leaving 11 bases unmatched. CDR3 region: CASSEMPGSGGRNTGELFF. The CDR3 DNA reads as TGTGCCAGCAGTGAAATGCCGGGTAGCGGGGGGCGAAACACCGGGGAGCTGTTTTTT.

The rearrangement uses TRBV5-6 and TRBJ1-5; D might be TRBD1 (6 bases). Germline V gene data show CDR1 as SGHDT and CDR2 as YYEEEE. The CDR3 covers 14 residues. The V gene lost 1 base and the J gene lost 6 bases, with 11 bases spanning the gap. CDR3 DNA: TGTGCCAGCAGCTTGAATCAGGGGACTCAGCCCCAGCATTTT. It codes for CASSLNQGTQPQHF.

CDR3: CASGPGLTARKQFF. CDR3 in DNA: TGTGCCAGCGGCCCGGGACTAACCGCTCGCAAGCAGTTCTTC. The V and J genes are TRBV28 and TRBJ2-1; 7 bases are shared with TRBD2. V was pared by 8 bases and J by 11 bases, with 15 bases of the junction left unmatched. CDR1 is MDHEN and CDR2 is SYDVKM in the germline V gene. The CDR3 is 14 amino acids.

This sequence joins TRBV6-1 and TRBJ1-6; D unclear. Germline values: CDR1 MNHNS, CDR2 SASEGT. V was trimmed by 9 bases and J by 9 bases, leaving 15 bases between them. The CDR3 length is 13 residues. CDR3 sequence reads: CASKLVNGSPLHF. CDR3 coding DNA: TGTGCCAGTAAGCTGGTAAATGGTTCACCCCTCCACTTT.

This chain links TRBV2 with TRBJ2-3; D is perhaps TRBD2 (6 bases). V dropped 4 bases and J dropped 3 bases, with 17 bases sitting between them. The CDR3 sequence is 16 residues long. CDR1 and CDR2 from the germline V gene are SNHLY and FYNNEI. The CDR3: CASSGRLARLTDTQYF. The CDR3 DNA reads as TGTGCCAGCAGTGGGCGTCTAGCGAGGTTGACAGATACGCAGTATTTT.

The chain uses TRBV5-4 and TRBJ2-1; 12 bases map to TRBD2. J gave up 0 bases and V 4 bases, and 8 bases lay outside the gene matches. CDR1 SGHNT and CDR2 YYREEE come from the germline V gene (reference sequence). This CDR3 spans 18 amino acids. The CDR3 here is CASSPTSGSKSSYNEQFF. In DNA form, the CDR3 reads TGTGCCAGCAGCCCGACTAGCGGGAGTAAGAGCTCCTACAATGAGCAGTTCTTC.

The rearrangement uses TRBV6-1 and TRBJ1-2; 10 bases fit TRBD1. The junction had 6 bases not matched to a gene; V was cut back by 6 bases and J by 8 bases. CDR3 length: 13 residues. Germline CDR1 MNHNS, CDR2 SASEGT. The CDR3 here is CASRGQGERGYTF. In nucleotides, the CDR3 is TGTGCCAGCAGAGGACAGGGGGAGAGGGGCTACACCTTC.

V usage is TRBV2 and J usage is TRBJ1-5; a weak D match, TRBD1 (5 bases). CDR1 is SNHLY, CDR2 FYNNEI, per germline. The CDR3 covers 12 residues. V lost 7 bases to trimming and J lost 2 bases, with 6 bases between them. The CDR3 spells CASTQGNQPQHF. The CDR3 DNA reads TGTGCCAGCACACAGGGCAATCAGCCCCAGCATTTT.

The V call is TRBV5-4, the J call TRBJ2-7; 7 bases fit TRBD1. Germline V gene data show CDR1 as SGHNT and CDR2 as YYREEE (reference sequence). The CDR3 is 16 residues long. Trimming took 4 bases from V and 0 from J; bases not matched to a gene: 10. The chain's CDR3 is CASSRGQALPSYEQYF. In DNA, the CDR3 is TGTGCCAGCAGCCGCGGACAGGCCCTACCCTCCTACGAGCAGTACTTC.

The chain recombines TRBV5-4 with TRBJ2-3; 12 nucleotides agree with TRBD2. The V segment lost 3 bases and the J segment 5 bases; nucleotides outside the gene matches: 10. Germline V lookup: CDR1 SGHNT, CDR2 YYREEE (reference sequence). The CDR3 is 17 residues long. As DNA, the CDR3 is TGTGCCAGCAGCTCCTGGACTAGCGGGGTGCGGGAAGATACGCAGTATTTT. This encodes CASSSWTSGVREDTQYF.

The chain recombines TRBV6-1 with TRBJ1-1; D remains unclear. The germline V and J ends were trimmed by 1 base and 7 bases, with 7 bases remaining between them. From germline, CDR1 is MNHNS and CDR2 SASEGT. The CDR3 is made up of 12 amino acids. In DNA, the CDR3 is TGTGCCAGCAGTGAAGATGGCCGTGAAGCTTTCTTT. Its translation is CASSEDGREAFF.

The CDR3 sequence is CASSWGVLNSNQPQHF. The CDR3 DNA reads as TGTGCCAGCAGCTGGGGGGTACTCAATAGCAATCAGCCCCAGCATTTT. V usage is TRBV7-2 and J usage is TRBJ1-5; D might be TRBD1 (5 bases). Germline CDR1 SGHTA, CDR2 FQGNSA. The CDR3 loop spans 16 amino acids. Trimming took 4 bases from V and 0 from J, leaving 13 bases between them.

The J gene is TRBJ2-5, the V gene TRBV5-6, with a weak D call TRBD1 (6 bases). Germline V gives CDR1 SGHDT, CDR2 YYEEEE. The CDR3 runs 13 residues. With 1 base removed from V and 4 bases from J, the gap between germline ends came to 8 bases. The CDR3 region is CASSLTGTETQYF. The CDR3 DNA reads as TGTGCCAGCAGCTTGACAGGGACAGAGACCCAGTACTTC.

This clone was seen a handful of times. The genes are TRBV6-5 and TRBJ1-3, with TRBD1 matching 8 bases. V lost 2 bases, J lost 0 bases, and 3 bases stayed unmatched. The CDR3 has 16 residues. Germline CDR1 reads MNHEY; CDR2 reads SVGAGI. The CDR3 nucleotides are TGTGCCAGCAGTTACCCGGACAGGGACTCTGGAAACACCATATATTTT. This codes for CASSYPDRDSGNTIYF.

This chain connects TRBV5-4 to TRBJ2-3; weak D call: TRBD2 (5 bases). V was clipped by 7 bases and J by 2 bases, with 11 bases between them. Germline values: CDR1 SGHNT, CDR2 YYREEE (reference sequence). The length of the CDR3 is 13 residues. The CDR3 sequence: CASGSKNTDTQYF. CDR3 sequence (DNA): TGTGCCAGCGGGAGTAAGAACACAGATACGCAGTATTTT.

This chain connects TRBV6-1 to TRBJ1-2, with a tentative D call TRBD1 (5 bases). This CDR3 is built from 14 residues. Germline V gene sequence: CDR1 MNHNS, CDR2 SASEGT. V was shortened by 0 bases and J by 2 bases, with 7 bases between the two germline ends. The CDR3 DNA reads as TGTGCCAGCAGTGAAGCGCGGGGGAACTATGGCTACACCTTC. Translation gives CASSEARGNYGYTF.

The chain uses TRBV5-1 and TRBJ1-6, with 9 bases aligning to TRBD1. Per the germline V gene, CDR1 is SGHRS and CDR2 is YFSETQ. Trimming took 3 bases from V and 13 from J; bases not matched to a gene: 11. This CDR3 spans 15 amino acids. CDR3 sequence (DNA): TGCGCCAGCAGCTCGGACGGACAGGGGCGGTCTCCCCTCCACTTT. This sequence encodes CASSSDGQGRSPLHF.

This clone was counted a few times. The rearrangement links TRBV7-9 to TRBJ2-6; D call uncertain. This CDR3 has 14 amino acids. V lost 9 bases to trimming and J lost 0 bases, with 9 bases between them. The germline V gene has CDR1 SEHNR and CDR2 FQNEAQ (reference sequence). CDR3 DNA sequence: TGTGCCAGTACAGTGGGCTCTGGGGCCAACGTCCTGACTTTC. It encodes CASTVGSGANVLTF.